This is a list of T cell receptor beta chains from one sample in a study of blood T cell repertoires in COVID-19. Here immunoSEQ multiplex PCR was the method, and the copy in TCRdb shows in-frame clones only, minus some. The table shows more than 150,000 clones, with approximately 86% occurring only once. The sample comprised peripheral blood. The receptors derive from a man in his forties or fifties with active or convalescent COVID-19. The CDR3 runs from the conserved cysteine through the conserved F or W.

J gene | V gene | CDR3 protein
TRBJ2-5 | TRBV6-6 | CASSYSLAQETQYF
TRBJ2-3 | TRBV4-2 | CASSPERGITDTQYF
TRBJ1-1 | TRBV19 | CASHPLGGPPIMNTEAFF
TRBJ1-1 | TRBV5-1 | CASSLGTGGARDTEAFF
TRBJ1-1 | TRBV15 | CATSRREEQVFF
TRBJ1-1 | TRBV27 | CASSWDRVSNTEAFF
TRBJ1-1 | TRBV18 | CASSQTGGDTEAFF
TRBJ2-5 | TRBV28 | CASSSGQAGETQYF
TRBJ1-5 | TRBV5-6 | CASSSLDRDNQPQHF
TRBJ1-6 | TRBV18 | CASSPGSTGTNNSPLHF